This T cell receptor (beta chain) appears in the sequencing data of a study of beta chain features in type 1 diabetes. Notes on the study in general: Within each of all four CD4+ subsets, Type 1 diabetes patients had TCRB CDR3s that were moderately but significantly shorter.

Concerning this clone itself: As yet, its antigen is unknown.

The investigators reverse transcribed all of the isolated RNA, so they sequenced expressed TCRB transcripts. Assay used: immunoSEQ multiplex PCR; TCRdb lists only in-frame clones, some missing. The data hold under 350,000 clones, with around 24% observed a single time. This TCR was recovered from a woman in her 30s with type 1 diabetes. Sequencing used naive CD4+ T cells from blood.

The CDR3 reads CAWSPGSTEQYF. The CDR3 nucleotides read TGTGCCTGGAGCCCAGGTTCTACCGAGCAGTACTTC. J is TRBJ2-7 and V is TRBV30; the D is unclear. Germline assignment: CDR1 GTSNPN and CDR2 SVGIG (reference sequence). The CDR3 loop spans 12 amino acids. V was cut by 3 bases and J by 6 bases, with 12 bases left in between.